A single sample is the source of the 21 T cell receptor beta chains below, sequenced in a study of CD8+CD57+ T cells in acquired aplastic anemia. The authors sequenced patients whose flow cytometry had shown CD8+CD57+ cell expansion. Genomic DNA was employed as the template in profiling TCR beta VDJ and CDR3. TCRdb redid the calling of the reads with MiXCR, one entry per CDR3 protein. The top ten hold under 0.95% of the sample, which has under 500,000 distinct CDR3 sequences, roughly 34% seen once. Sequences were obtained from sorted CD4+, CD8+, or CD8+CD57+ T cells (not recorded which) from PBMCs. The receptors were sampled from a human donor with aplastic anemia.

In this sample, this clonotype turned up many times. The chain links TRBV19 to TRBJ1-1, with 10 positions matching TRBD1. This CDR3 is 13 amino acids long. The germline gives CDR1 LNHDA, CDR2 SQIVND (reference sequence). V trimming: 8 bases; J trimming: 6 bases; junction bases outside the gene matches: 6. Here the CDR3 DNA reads TGTGCCAGTCGACAGGGGGCTAATTCTGAAGCTTTCTTT. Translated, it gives CASRQGANSEAFF.

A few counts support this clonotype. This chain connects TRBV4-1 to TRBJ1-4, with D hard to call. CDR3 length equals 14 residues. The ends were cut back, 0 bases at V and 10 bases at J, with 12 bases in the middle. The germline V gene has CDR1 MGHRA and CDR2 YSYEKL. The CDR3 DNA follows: TGCGCCAGCAGCCAAGATAATCGATCAGGAAAACTGTTTTTT. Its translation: CASSQDNRSGKLFF.

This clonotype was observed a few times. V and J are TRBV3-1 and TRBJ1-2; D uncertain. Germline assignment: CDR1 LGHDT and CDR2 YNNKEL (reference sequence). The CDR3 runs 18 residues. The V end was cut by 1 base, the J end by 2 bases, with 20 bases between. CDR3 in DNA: TGTGCCAGCAGCCAAGGGAGAGAACAGTGGCAGTGGAACTATGGCTACACCTTC. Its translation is CASSQGREQWQWNYGYTF.

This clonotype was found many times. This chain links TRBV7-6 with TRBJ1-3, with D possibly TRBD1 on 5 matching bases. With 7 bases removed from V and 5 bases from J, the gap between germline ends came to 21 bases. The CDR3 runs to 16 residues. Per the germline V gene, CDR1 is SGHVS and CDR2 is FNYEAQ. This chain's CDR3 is CASIKLRDPPRNTIYF. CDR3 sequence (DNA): TGTGCCAGCATCAAACTCCGGGACCCACCGAGAAACACCATATATTTT.

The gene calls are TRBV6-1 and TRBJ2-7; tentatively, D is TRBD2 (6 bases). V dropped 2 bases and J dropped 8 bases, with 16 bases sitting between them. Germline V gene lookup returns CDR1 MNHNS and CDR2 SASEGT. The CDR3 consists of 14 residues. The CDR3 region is CASSEFTAAGKQYF. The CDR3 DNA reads TGTGCCAGCAGTGAATTCACTGCTGCGGGGAAGCAGTACTTC.

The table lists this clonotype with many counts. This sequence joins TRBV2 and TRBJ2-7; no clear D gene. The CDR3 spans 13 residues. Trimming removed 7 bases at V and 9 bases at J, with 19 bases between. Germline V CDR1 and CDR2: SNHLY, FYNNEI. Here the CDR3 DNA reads TGTGCCAGCACCCACCGGCTTGGGTTTGGGCAGTACTTC. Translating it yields CASTHRLGFGQYF.

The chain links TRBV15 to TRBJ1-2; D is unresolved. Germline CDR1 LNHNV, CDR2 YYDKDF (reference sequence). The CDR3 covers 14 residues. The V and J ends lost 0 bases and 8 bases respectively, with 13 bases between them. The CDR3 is CATSRDPQTGGYTF. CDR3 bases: TGTGCCACCAGCAGAGATCCCCAGACCGGGGGCTACACCTTC.

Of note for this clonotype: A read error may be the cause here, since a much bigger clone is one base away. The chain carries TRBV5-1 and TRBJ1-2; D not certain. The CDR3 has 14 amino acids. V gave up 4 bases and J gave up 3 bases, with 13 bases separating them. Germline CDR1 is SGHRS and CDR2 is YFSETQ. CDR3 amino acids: CASSASRDDYGYTF. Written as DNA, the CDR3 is TGCGCCAGCAGCGCTTCCCGGGATGACTATGGCTACACCTTC. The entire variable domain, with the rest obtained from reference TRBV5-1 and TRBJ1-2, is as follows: KAGVTQTPRYLIKTRGQQVTLSCSPISGHRSVSWYQQTPGQGLQFLFEYFSETQRNKGNFPGRFSGRQFSNSRSEMNVSTLELGDSALYLCASSASRDDYGYTFGSGTRLTVV.

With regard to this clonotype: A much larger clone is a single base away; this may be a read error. The CDR3: CNGEGANTEAFF. The CDR3 nucleotides read TGCAACGGGGAAGGGGCGAACACTGAAGCTTTCTTT. The chain is built from TRBV29-1 and TRBJ1-1, with D possibly TRBD1 on 5 matching bases. CDR3 length: 12 amino acids. Per germline, CDR1 SQVTM and CDR2 ANQGSEA. The variable domain in full, with the rest retrieved from reference TRBV29-1 and TRBJ1-1, is SAVISQKPSRDICQRGTSLTIQCQVDSQVTMMFWYRQQPGQSLTLIATANQGSEATYESGFVIDKFPISRPNLTFSTLTVSNMSPEDSSIYLCNGEGANTEAFFGQGTRLTVV.

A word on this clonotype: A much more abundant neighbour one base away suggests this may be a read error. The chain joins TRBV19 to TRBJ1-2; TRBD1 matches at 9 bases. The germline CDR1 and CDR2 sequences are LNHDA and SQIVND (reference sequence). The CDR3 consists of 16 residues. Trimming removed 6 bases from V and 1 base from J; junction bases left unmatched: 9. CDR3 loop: CASSPAQGAGNYGYTF. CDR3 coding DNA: TGTGCCAGTAGCCCTGCACAGGGGGCAGGTAACTATGGCTACACCTTC.

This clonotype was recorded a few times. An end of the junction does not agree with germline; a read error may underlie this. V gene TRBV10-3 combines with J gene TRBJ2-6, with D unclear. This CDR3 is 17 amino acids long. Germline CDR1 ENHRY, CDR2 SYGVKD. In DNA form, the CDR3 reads TGTGCCAGCAGTTACTCTTCCGTAAACTCTGGGGCCAACGTCCTGACTTTC. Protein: CASSYSSVNSGANVLTF.

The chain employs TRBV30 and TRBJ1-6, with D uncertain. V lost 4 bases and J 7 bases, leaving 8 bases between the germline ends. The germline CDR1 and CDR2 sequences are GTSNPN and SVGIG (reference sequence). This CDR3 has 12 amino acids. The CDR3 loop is CAWNRKNSPLHF. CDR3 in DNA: TGTGCCTGGAATCGGAAAAATTCACCCCTCCACTTT.

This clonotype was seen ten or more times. The CDR3 here is CASSLAGLDYGYTF. The CDR3 DNA reads as TGTGCCAGCAGTTTGGCAGGTTTGGACTATGGCTACACCTTC. The chain links TRBV12-3 or TRBV12-4 to TRBJ1-2, with no clear D. The CDR3 loop spans 14 amino acids. V was pared by 3 bases and J by 3 bases, with 11 bases between.

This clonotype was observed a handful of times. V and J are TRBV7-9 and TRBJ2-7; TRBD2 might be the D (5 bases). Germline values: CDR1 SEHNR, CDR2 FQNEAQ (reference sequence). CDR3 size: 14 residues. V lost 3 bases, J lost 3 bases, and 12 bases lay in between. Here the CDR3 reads CASSFGLRDYEQYF. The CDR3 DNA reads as TGTGCCAGCAGCTTTGGTCTTCGGGACTACGAGCAGTACTTC. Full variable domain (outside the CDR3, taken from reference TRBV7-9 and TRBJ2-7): DTGVSQNPRHKITKRGQNVTFRCDPISEHNRLYWYRQTLGQGPEFLTYFQNEAQLEKSRLLSDRFSAERPKGSFSTLEIQRTEQGDSAMYLCASSFGLRDYEQYFGPGTRLTVT.

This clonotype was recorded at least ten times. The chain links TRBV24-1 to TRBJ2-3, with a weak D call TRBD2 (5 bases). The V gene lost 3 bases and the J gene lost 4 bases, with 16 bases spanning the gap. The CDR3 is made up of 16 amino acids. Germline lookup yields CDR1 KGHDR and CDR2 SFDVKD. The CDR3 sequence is CATSDSNRRTSDTQYF. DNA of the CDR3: TGTGCCACCAGTGATAGTAACAGACGGACTTCAGATACGCAGTATTTT.

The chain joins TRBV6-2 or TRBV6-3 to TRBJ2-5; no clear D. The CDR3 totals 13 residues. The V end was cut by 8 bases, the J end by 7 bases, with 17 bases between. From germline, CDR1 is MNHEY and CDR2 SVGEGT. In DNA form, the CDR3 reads TGTGCCAGCCTCCAAAGCTCTATTGGGACCCAGTACTTC. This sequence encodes CASLQSSIGTQYF.

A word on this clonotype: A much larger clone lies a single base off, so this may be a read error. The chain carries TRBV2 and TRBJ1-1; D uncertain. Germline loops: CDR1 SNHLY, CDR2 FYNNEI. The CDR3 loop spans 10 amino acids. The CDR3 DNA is TGTGCCAGCAGTGTCGAGGAGGCTTCCTTT. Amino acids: CASSVEEASF.

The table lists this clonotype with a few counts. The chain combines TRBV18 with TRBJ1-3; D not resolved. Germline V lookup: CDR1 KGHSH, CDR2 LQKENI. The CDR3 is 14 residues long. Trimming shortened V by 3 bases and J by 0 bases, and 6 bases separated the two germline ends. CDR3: CASSPDLSGNTIYF. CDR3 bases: TGTGCCAGCTCACCCGACCTCTCTGGAAACACCATATATTTT.

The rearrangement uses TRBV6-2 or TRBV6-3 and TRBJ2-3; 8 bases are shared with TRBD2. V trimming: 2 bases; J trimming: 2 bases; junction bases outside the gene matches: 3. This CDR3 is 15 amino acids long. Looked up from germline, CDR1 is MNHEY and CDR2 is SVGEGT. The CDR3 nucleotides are TGTGCCAGCAGTTACGCGGGGGGAATCACAGATACGCAGTATTTT. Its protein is CASSYAGGITDTQYF.

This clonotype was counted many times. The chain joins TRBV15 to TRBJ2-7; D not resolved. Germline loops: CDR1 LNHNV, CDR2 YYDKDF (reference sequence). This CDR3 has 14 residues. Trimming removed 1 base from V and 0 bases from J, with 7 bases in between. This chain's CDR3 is CATSRAVRSYEQYF. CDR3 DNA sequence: TGTGCCACCAGCAGAGCGGTTCGCTCCTACGAGCAGTACTTC.

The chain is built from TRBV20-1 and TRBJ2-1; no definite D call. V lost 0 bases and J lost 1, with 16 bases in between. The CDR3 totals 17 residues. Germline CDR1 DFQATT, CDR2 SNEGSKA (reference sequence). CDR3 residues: CSAREVLGVESYNEQFF. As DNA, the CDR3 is TGCAGTGCTAGAGAGGTCCTGGGCGTGGAATCCTACAATGAGCAGTTCTTC.